The source of this TCR beta chain is a study of CD8+ T cells in alopecia areata. Treatment in this sample: oral pan-JAK inhibitor, 5-10 mg twice daily. Punch biopsies of lesional scalp, plus peripheral blood, were taken from alopecia areata patients. Concerning this clone itself: Other DNA sequences in this sample translate to the same CDR3.

RNA extraction was followed by reverse transcription into cDNA, which acted as the sequencing template. TCRdb keeps only in-frame clones here, not all; method: immunoSEQ multiplex PCR. The sample has around 190,000 clones, just under 65% seen once. The germline gives CDR1 SQVTM, CDR2 ANQGSEA. The germline V and J ends were trimmed by 2 bases and 2 bases, with 6 bases remaining between them. This CDR3 contains 12 residues. This sequence originates from a human donor with alopecia areata. Here the sequenced sample was CD4+ T cells sorted from blood, taken around week 50, from a patient treated with tofacitinib. The J gene is TRBJ2-5, the V gene TRBV29-1; the D gene is possibly TRBD1 (5 bases). CDR3 nucleotides: TGCAGCGTTGAACGACAGCAAGAGACCCAGTACTTC. Protein product: CSVERQQETQYF.